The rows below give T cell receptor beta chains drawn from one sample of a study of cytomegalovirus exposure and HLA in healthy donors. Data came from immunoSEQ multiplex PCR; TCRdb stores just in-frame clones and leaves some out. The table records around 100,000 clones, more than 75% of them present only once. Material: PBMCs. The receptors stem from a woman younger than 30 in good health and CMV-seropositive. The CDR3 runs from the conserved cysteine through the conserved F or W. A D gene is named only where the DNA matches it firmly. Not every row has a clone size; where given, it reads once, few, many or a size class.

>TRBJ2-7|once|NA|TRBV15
CATSQGSSYEQYF
TGTGCCACCAGCCAGGGCAGCTCCTACGAGCAGTACTTC
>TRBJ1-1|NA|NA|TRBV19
CASWAGTEAFF
TGTGCCAGTTGGGCGGGCACTGAAGCTTTCTTT
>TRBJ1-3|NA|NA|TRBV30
CAWSVLGNTIYF
TGTGCCTGGAGTGTATTAGGAAACACCATATATTTT
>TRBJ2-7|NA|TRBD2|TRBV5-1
CASTNMGTSGNSGEQYF
TGCGCCAGCACCAATATGGGGACTAGCGGGAATTCGGGCGAGCAGTACTTC
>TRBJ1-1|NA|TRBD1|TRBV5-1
CASRGQGMNTEAFF
TGCGCCAGCCGAGGACAGGGAATGAACACTGAAGCTTTCTTT
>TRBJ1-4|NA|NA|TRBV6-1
CASSPRLELFF
TGTGCCAGCAGTCCCCGGTTGGAACTGTTTTTT
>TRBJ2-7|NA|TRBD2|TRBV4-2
CASSQTYSGSVAYEQYF
TGTGCCAGCAGCCAAACCTATAGCGGGAGCGTGGCCTACGAGCAGTACTTC
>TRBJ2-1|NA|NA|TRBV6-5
CASKTGSSYNEQFF
TGTGCCAGCAAGACCGGGAGCTCCTACAATGAGCAGTTCTTC
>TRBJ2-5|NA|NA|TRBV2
CASSWGGDETQYF
TGTGCCAGCAGTTGGGGGGGCGATGAGACCCAGTACTTC
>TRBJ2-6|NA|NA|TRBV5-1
CASRPSLNGANVLTF
TGCGCCAGCAGACCTAGCCTCAATGGGGCCAACGTCCTGACTTTC
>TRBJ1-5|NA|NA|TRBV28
CASSLFRGGSNQPQHF
TGTGCCAGCAGTTTATTCCGAGGGGGAAGCAATCAGCCCCAGCATTTT
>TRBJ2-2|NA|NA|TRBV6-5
CATTGTPNTGELFF
TGTGCCACCACCGGGACACCTAACACCGGGGAGCTGTTTTTT
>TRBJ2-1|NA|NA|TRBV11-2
CASSLLGQGNEQFF
TGTGCCAGCAGCTTACTAGGTCAGGGCAATGAGCAGTTCTTC
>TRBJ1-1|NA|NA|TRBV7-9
CASRPDRNTEAFF
TGTGCCAGCAGACCCGACAGAAACACTGAAGCTTTCTTT
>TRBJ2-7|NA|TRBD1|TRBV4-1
CASSQDPPGQARNEQYF
TGCGCCAGCAGCCAAGATCCCCCCGGACAGGCAAGGAACGAGCAGTACTTC
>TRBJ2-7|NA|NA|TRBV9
CASSVTAGTGEQYF
TGTGCCAGCAGCGTGACAGCCGGAACTGGCGAGCAGTACTTC
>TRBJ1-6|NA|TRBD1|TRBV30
CAWGGTGGSVDSPLHF
TGTGCCTGGGGCGGGACAGGCGGTTCGGTGGATTCACCCCTCCACTTT